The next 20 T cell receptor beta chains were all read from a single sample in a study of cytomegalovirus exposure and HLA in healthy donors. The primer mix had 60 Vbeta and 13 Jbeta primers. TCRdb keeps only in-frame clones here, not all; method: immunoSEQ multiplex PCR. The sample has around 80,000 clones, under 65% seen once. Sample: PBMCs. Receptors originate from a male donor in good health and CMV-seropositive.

Here the CDR3 DNA reads TGCAGCGCGGGACAGTGGAATGGAAACACCATATATTTT. Translation: CSAGQWNGNTIYF. This sequence joins TRBV29-1 and TRBJ1-3; 7 bases map to TRBD1. There are 13 residues in the CDR3. Germline assignment: CDR1 SQVTM and CDR2 ANQGSEA. The J segment lost 3 bases and the V segment lost 7 bases, leaving 6 bases of the junction unmatched.

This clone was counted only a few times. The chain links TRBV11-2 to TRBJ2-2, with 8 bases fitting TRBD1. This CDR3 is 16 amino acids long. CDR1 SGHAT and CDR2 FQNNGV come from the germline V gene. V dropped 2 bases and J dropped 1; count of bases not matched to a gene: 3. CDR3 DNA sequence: TGTGCCAGCAGCTTACGGACAGGGTTGAACACCGGGGAGCTGTTTTTT. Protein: CASSLRTGLNTGELFF.

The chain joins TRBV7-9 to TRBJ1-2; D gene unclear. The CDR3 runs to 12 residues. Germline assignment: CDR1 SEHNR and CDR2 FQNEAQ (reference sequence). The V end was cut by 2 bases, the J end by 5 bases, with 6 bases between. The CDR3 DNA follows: TGTGCCAGCAGCTTATCCCTTTATGGCTACACCTTC. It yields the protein CASSLSLYGYTF.

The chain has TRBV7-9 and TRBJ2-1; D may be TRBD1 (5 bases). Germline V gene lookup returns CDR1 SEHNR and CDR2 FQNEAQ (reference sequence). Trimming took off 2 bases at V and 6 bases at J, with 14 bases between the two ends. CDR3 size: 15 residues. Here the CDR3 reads CASSLSSLQGNEQFF. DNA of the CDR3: TGTGCCAGCAGCTTAAGTAGTCTCCAGGGCAATGAGCAGTTCTTC.

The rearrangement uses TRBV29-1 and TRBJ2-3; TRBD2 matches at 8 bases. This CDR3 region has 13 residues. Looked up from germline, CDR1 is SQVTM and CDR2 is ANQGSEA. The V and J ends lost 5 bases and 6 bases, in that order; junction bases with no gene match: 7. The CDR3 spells CSVPAGAWDTQYF. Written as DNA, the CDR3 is TGCAGCGTTCCAGCGGGAGCGTGGGATACGCAGTATTTT.

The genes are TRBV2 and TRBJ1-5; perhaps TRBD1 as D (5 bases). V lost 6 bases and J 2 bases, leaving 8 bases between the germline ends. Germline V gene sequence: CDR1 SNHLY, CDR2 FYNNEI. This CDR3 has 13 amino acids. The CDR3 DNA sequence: TGTGCCAGCAGGGGGCTTGGCAATCAGCCCCAGCATTTT. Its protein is CASRGLGNQPQHF.

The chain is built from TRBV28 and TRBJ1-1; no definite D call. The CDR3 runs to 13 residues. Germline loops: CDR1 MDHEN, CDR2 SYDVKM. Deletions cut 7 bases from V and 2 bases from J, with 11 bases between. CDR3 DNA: TGTGCCAGCATGGAGACGGCTAACACTGAAGCTTTCTTT. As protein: CASMETANTEAFF. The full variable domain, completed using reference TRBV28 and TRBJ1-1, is DVKVTQSSRYLVKRTGEKVFLECVQDMDHENMFWYRQDPGLGLRLIYFSYDVKMKEKGDIPEGYSVSREKKERFSLILESASTNQTSMYLCASMETANTEAFFGQGTRLTVV.

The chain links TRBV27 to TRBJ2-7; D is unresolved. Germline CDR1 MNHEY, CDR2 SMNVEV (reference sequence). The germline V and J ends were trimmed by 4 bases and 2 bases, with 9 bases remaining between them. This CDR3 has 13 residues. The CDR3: CASSSLRPYEQYF. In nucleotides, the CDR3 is TGTGCCAGCAGTTCCCTGAGGCCCTACGAGCAGTACTTC.

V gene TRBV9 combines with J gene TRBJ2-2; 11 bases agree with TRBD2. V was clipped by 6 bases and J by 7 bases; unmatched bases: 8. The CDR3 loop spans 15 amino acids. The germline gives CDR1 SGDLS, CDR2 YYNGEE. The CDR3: CASKASGGQDGELFF. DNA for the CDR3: TGTGCCAGCAAGGCTAGCGGGGGGCAGGACGGGGAGCTGTTTTTT.

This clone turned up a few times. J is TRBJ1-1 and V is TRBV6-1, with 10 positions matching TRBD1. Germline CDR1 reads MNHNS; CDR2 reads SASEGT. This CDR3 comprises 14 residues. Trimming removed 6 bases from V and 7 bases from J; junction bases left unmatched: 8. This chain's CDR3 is CASSAGTGVGEAFF. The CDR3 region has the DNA TGTGCCAGCAGCGCCGGGACAGGGGTTGGTGAAGCTTTCTTT.

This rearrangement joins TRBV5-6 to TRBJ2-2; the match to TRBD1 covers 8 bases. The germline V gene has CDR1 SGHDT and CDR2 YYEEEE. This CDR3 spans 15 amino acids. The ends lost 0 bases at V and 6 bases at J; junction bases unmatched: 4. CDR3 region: CASSLDRGEAGELFF. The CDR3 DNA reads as TGTGCCAGCAGCTTGGACAGGGGGGAGGCCGGGGAGCTGTTTTTT.

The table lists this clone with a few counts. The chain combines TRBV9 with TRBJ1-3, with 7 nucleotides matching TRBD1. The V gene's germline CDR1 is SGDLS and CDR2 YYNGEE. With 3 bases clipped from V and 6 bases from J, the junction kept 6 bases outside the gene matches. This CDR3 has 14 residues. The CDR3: CASSAGDSLNTIYF. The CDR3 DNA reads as TGTGCCAGCAGCGCGGGGGACAGCCTAAACACCATATATTTT.

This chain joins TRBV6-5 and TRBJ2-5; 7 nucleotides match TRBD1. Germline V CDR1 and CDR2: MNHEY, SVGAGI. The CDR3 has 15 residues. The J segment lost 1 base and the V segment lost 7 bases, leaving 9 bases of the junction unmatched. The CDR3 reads CASTPGQTPQETQYF. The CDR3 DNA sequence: TGTGCCAGCACTCCGGGACAGACACCCCAAGAGACCCAGTACTTC.

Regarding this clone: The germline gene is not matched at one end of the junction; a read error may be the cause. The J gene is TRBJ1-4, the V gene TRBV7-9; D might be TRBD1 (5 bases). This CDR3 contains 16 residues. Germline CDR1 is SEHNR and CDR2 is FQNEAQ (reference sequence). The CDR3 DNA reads TGTTCCAGCAGCTCGCCATTCAGGGCCGATGATGAAAAACTGTTTTTT. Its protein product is CSSSSPFRADDEKLFF. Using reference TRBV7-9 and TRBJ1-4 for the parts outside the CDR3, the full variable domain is DTGVSQNPRHKITKRGQNVTFRCDPISEHNRLYWYRQTLGQGPEFLTYFQNEAQLEKSRLLSDRFSAERPKGSFSTLEIQRTEQGDSAMYLCSSSSPFRADDEKLFFGSGTQLSVL.

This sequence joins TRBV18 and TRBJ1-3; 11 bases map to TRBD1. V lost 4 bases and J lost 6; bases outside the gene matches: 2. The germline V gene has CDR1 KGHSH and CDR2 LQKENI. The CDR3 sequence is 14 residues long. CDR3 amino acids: CASSRTGGENTIYF. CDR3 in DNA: TGTGCCAGCTCACGGACAGGGGGCGAAAACACCATATATTTT.

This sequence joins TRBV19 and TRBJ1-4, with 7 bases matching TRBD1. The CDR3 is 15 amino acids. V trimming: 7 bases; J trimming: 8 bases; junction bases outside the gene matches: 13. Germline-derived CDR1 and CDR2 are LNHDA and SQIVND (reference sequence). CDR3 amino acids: CASTPARGVGEKLFF. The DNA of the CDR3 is TGTGCCAGTACCCCGGCCAGGGGGGTAGGAGAAAAACTGTTTTTT.

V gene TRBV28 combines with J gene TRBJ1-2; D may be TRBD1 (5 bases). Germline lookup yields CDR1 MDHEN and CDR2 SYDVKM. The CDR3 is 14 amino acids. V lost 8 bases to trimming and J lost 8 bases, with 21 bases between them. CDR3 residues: CASAGGKGLRGYTF. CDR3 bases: TGTGCCAGCGCGGGGGGGAAGGGTCTGAGGGGCTACACCTTC.

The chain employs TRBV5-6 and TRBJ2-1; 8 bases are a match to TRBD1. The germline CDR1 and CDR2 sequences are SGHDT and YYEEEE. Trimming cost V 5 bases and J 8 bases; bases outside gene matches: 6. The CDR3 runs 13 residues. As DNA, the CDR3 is TGTGCCAGCAGTAAGACAGGGGTACATGAGCAGTTCTTC. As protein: CASSKTGVHEQFF.

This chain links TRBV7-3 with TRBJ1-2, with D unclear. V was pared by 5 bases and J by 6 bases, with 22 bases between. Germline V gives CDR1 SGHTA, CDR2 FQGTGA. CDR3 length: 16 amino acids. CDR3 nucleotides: TGTGCCAGCAGCATTGCCCAGGAAGAGAGAAGAGATGGCTACACCTTC. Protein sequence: CASSIAQEERRDGYTF. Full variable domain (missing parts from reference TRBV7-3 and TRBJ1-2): GAGVSQTPSNKVTEKGKYVELRCDPISGHTALYWYRQSLGQGPEFLIYFQGTGAADDSGLPNDRFFAVRPEGSVSTLKIQRTERGDSAVYLCASSIAQEERRDGYTFGSGTRLTVV.

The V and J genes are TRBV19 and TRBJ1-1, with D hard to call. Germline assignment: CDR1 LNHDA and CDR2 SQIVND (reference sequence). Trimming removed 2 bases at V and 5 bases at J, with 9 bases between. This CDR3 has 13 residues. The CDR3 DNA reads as TGTGCCAGTAGTATATTCATCGGGACTGAAGCTTTCTTT. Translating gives CASSIFIGTEAFF.